The subject of this entry is one TCR beta chain. The sample originates from a study of blood T cell repertoires in COVID-19. Produced via immunoSEQ multiplex PCR; TCRdb's table is partial and in-frame only. The top ten hold 20% to 30% of the sample, which has 51,000 or so clones, 81% seen once. This CDR3 has 18 amino acids. From germline, CDR1 is MNHEY and CDR2 SMNVEV (reference sequence). With V trimmed by 2 bases and J by 4 bases, 14 bases remained unmatched. The V call is TRBV27, the J call TRBJ2-7, with 10 bases lining up with TRBD2. Sequencing was done on a sample of peripheral blood. This sequence originates from an elderly woman with COVID-19, enrolled during active disease. CDR3 nucleotides: TGTGCCAGCAGTTTAGGGGTAGCGGGAGGACCCTTTTCGTACGAGCAGTACTTC. Its translation: CASSLGVAGGPFSYEQYF.